The source of this T cell receptor (beta chain) is a study of cytomegalovirus exposure and HLA in healthy donors. For this clone: Its cognate antigen is unknown.

Study-level findings and limits: Beyond CMV serostatus, there was no information to go on about immune exposure. The authors later found most CMV-associated TCR beta chains appeared HLA-restricted.

PCR amplification relied on 60 Vbeta primers (plus 13 Jbeta primers). The method was immunoSEQ multiplex PCR; TCRdb's version includes in-frame clones alone and lacks a portion of them. The sample spans tens of thousands of clones; the ten largest clones claim around 5.3%. The junction had 2 bases not matched to a gene; V was cut back by 3 bases and J by 7 bases. This CDR3 has 12 residues. CDR1 GTSNPN and CDR2 SVGIG come from the germline V gene (reference sequence). Source material: PBMCs. The receptor was isolated from a man younger than 45 in good health and CMV-seropositive. The gene calls are TRBV30 and TRBJ2-1; 8 bases map to TRBD2. CDR3 in DNA: TGTGCCTGGAGAACGGGGGGGAATGAGCAGTTCTTC. This sequence encodes CAWRTGGNEQFF.